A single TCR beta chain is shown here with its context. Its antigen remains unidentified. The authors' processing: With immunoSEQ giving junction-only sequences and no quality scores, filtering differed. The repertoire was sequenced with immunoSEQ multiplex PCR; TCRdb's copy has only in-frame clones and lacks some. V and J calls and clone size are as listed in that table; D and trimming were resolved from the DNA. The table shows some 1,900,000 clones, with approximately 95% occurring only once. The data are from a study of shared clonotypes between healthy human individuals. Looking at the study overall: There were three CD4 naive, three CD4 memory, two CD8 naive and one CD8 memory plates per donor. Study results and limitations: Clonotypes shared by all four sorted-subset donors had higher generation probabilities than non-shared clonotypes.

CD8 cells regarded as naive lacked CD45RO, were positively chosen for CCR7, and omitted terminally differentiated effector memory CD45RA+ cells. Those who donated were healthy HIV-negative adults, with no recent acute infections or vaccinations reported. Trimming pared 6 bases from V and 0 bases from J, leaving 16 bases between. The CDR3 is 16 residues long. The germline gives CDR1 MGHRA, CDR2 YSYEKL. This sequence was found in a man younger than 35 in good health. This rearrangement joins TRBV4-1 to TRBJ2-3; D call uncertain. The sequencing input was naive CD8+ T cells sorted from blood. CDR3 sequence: CASSPRSTASTDTQYF. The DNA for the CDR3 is TGCGCCAGCAGTCCAAGGAGTACGGCTAGCACAGATACGCAGTATTTT.